The next 18 T cell receptor beta chains were all read from a single sample in a study of CD8 T cells in ankylosing spondylitis. The antigens these receptors bind are not known. The study's findings and limits: For ankylosing spondylitis blood, a TCR beta motif of fewer than 10 highly homologous variants appeared characteristic.

MiXCR, applied by TCRdb to the 5' RACE reads, yields one record per CDR3 protein. The table includes 350,000 or so distinct CDR3 sequences, 7% to 9% detected once. The specimen was blood, either unsorted or a sorted T cell fraction (not recorded which). Receptor source: a male donor with ankylosing spondylitis.

This clonotype was detected many times. The V gene is TRBV7-8, the J gene TRBJ1-6; perhaps TRBD1 as D (5 bases). The CDR3 contains 14 residues. V lost 5 bases to trimming and J lost 7 bases, with 12 bases between them. In germline, CDR1 is SGHVS, CDR2 FQNEAQ. The CDR3 DNA is TGTGCCAGCAGCCTAGGACACCCCAATTCACCCCTCCACTTT. Residues: CASSLGHPNSPLHF.

This clonotype showed up just a few times. The CDR3 is CASSPDSENTIYF. Here the CDR3 DNA reads TGTGCCAGCAGCCCTGACAGCGAAAACACCATATATTTT. This chain links TRBV7-3 with TRBJ1-3; D may be TRBD1 (5 bases). Germline V gene lookup returns CDR1 SGHTA and CDR2 FQGTGA. The length of the CDR3 is 13 residues. V lost 5 bases, J lost 6 bases, and 11 bases lay in between.

The rearrangement links TRBV5-1 to TRBJ2-1; 14 positions agree with TRBD2. Germline values: CDR1 SGHRS, CDR2 YFSETQ. The length of the CDR3 is 17 residues. The J segment lost 6 bases and the V segment lost 1 base, leaving 6 bases of the junction unmatched. The CDR3 DNA reads as TGCGCCAGCAGCTTGATGACTAGCGGGAGGGCCCTCAATGAGCAGTTCTTC. It yields the protein CASSLMTSGRALNEQFF.

The rearrangement joins TRBV7-2 to TRBJ2-5, with 9 bases fitting TRBD2. Germline V lookup: CDR1 SGHTA, CDR2 FQGNSA. There are 13 residues in the CDR3. V gave up 11 bases and J gave up 3 bases; unmatched junction bases: 7. CDR3 region: CAGSGSREETQYF. The CDR3 DNA follows: TGTGCCGGTAGCGGGAGCCGAGAAGAGACCCAGTACTTC.

Many counts were recorded for this clonotype. The chain employs TRBV12-3 or TRBV12-4 and TRBJ2-1; 7 bases map to TRBD1. The CDR3 consists of 14 residues. J lost 8 bases, V lost 6 bases, and 10 bases had no gene match. CDR3 DNA: TGTGCCAGCAGGAGAGCTAGGGGGCGCTATGAGCAGTTCTTC. Its translation is CASRRARGRYEQFF.

The chain is built from TRBV7-9 and TRBJ1-4; no firm D call. Germline-derived CDR1 and CDR2 are SEHNR and FQNEAQ (reference sequence). CDR3 size: 13 residues. Trimming took 5 bases from V and 6 from J, leaving 10 bases between them. CDR3 amino acids: CASSKGADEKLFF. In DNA, the CDR3 is TGTGCCAGCAGCAAGGGCGCAGATGAAAAACTGTTTTTT.

This clonotype occurred many times. The CDR3 DNA reads as TGTGCCAGCAGCTTGGGATTGAGGGGTCCGCAGTATTTT. Its protein product is CASSLGLRGPQYF. The chain is built from TRBV7-9 and TRBJ2-3, with D possibly called TRBD1 or TRBD2 (5 bases each). This CDR3 contains 13 residues. Germline V gene data show CDR1 as SEHNR and CDR2 as FQNEAQ (reference sequence). Trimming took 3 bases from V and 10 from J, leaving 14 bases between them. Full variable domain (outside the CDR3, taken from reference TRBV7-9 and TRBJ2-3): DTGVSQNPRHKITKRGQNVTFRCDPISEHNRLYWYRQTLGQGPEFLTYFQNEAQLEKSRLLSDRFSAERPKGSFSTLEIQRTEQGDSAMYLCASSLGLRGPQYFGPGTRLTVL.

This clonotype was picked up many times. The J gene is TRBJ1-5, the V gene TRBV7-9; D remains ambiguous. Trimming removed 5 bases at V and 5 bases at J, with 7 bases between. The CDR3 runs 12 residues. CDR1 and CDR2 (germline): SEHNR, FQNEAQ (reference sequence). CDR3 bases: TGTGCCAGCAGCCCGCTAGATCAGCCCCAGCATTTT. It is translated as CASSPLDQPQHF.

In this sample, this clonotype turned up a few times. The chain joins TRBV10-3 to TRBJ2-3, with D maybe TRBD2 (6 bases). CDR1 and CDR2 from the germline V gene are ENHRY and SYGVKD. The CDR3 is 13 amino acids. V lost 10 bases and J 3 bases, leaving 14 bases between the germline ends. DNA of the CDR3: TGTGCCAGTACCGGGACTCAGACAGATACGCAGTATTTT. Amino acids: CASTGTQTDTQYF.

This clonotype showed up just a few times. V usage is TRBV25-1 and J usage is TRBJ2-1; no firm D call. This CDR3 region has 14 residues. Germline V gene sequence: CDR1 MGHDK, CDR2 SYGVNS. Trimming cost V 0 bases and J 5 bases, with 8 bases left between them. Here the CDR3 reads CASSEYVENNEQFF. The CDR3 nucleotides read TGTGCCAGCAGTGAATACGTGGAAAACAATGAGCAGTTCTTC.

The chain joins TRBV5-1 to TRBJ2-1; D tentatively fits TRBD1 or TRBD2 (5 bases each). The CDR3 is made up of 21 amino acids. Germline assignment: CDR1 SGHRS and CDR2 YFSETQ. Trimming left V 1 base short and J 0 bases short, with 26 bases between. CDR3 nucleotides: TGCGCCAGCAGCTTGACCATCGTCCCGGGACGGGTCCCGAGCTCCTACAATGAGCAGTTCTTC. It translates to CASSLTIVPGRVPSSYNEQFF.

V and J are TRBV6-1 and TRBJ1-5; the D is unclear. The CDR3 has 15 amino acids. In germline, CDR1 is MNHNS, CDR2 SASEGT. Trimming shortened V by 5 bases and J by 1 base, and 12 bases separated the two germline ends. Here the CDR3 DNA reads TGTGCCAGCAGTCATTCTTACCGGAGCAATCAGCCCCAGCATTTT. The encoded protein is CASSHSYRSNQPQHF.

In this sample, this clonotype turned up a few times. The chain links TRBV10-3 to TRBJ2-1, with 15 positions matching TRBD2. V shed 5 bases, J shed 8 bases, and the junction held 7 bases outside the gene matches. The CDR3 is 16 residues long. CDR1 is ENHRY, CDR2 SYGVKD, per germline. CDR3 in DNA: TGTGCCATCAGTAGGGGACTAGCGGGGGGTGAGGATGAGCAGTTCTTC. Its protein product is CAISRGLAGGEDEQFF.

This clonotype was seen a handful of times. The chain links TRBV7-9 to TRBJ2-7; possibly TRBD1 for D (5 bases). This CDR3 has 14 residues. With 4 bases removed from V and 2 bases from J, the gap between germline ends came to 12 bases. The germline V gene encodes CDR1 SEHNR and CDR2 FQNEAQ (reference sequence). CDR3 protein: CASSSSTDTYEQYF. Written as DNA, the CDR3 is TGTGCCAGCAGCTCCTCGACAGACACCTACGAGCAGTACTTC.

This clonotype was seen a handful of times. The rearrangement joins TRBV19 to TRBJ2-3; TRBD2 agrees at 8 bases. CDR3 size: 15 residues. The V segment lost 10 bases and the J segment 8 bases; nucleotides outside the gene matches: 17. Germline V lookup: CDR1 LNHDA, CDR2 SQIVND (reference sequence). CDR3 coding DNA: TGTGCCATTTCAGAGCGGGAGTTAAAGGGGGGTACGCAGTATTTT. This sequence encodes CAISERELKGGTQYF.

This clonotype occurred a few times. The V and J genes are TRBV5-1 and TRBJ2-2; TRBD1 agrees at 8 bases. The CDR3 has 13 amino acids. The germline V gene has CDR1 SGHRS and CDR2 YFSETQ. V lost 7 bases, J lost 5 bases, and 4 bases stayed unmatched. The DNA of the CDR3 is TGCGCCAGCTCGGACAGGGCGACCGGGGAGCTGTTTTTT. Its protein product is CASSDRATGELFF.

This clonotype was seen a few times. V gene TRBV29-1 combines with J gene TRBJ2-4, with TRBD2 identical over 12 bases. The V gene's germline CDR1 is SQVTM and CDR2 ANQGSEA. This CDR3 comprises 14 residues. This chain's CDR3 is CSGSGLAGQNIQYF. Here the CDR3 DNA reads TGCAGTGGTAGTGGACTAGCGGGACAAAACATTCAGTACTTC.

The chain recombines TRBV28 with TRBJ2-7; unclear D gene. Germline V gene sequence: CDR1 MDHEN, CDR2 SYDVKM. The CDR3 covers 14 residues. V lost 6 bases and J lost 1, with 13 bases in between. Written as DNA, the CDR3 is TGTGCCAGCAGCCTACTAAGAAGGTCCTACGAGCAGTACTTC. Encoded protein: CASSLLRRSYEQYF.